This T cell receptor beta chain was obtained from a study of T cell repertoires in cytomegalovirus infection (dated by TCRdb to the late 2010s). About the study as a whole: The peptide stimulations were aimed at well-studied HLA-B-restricted epitopes as well as recently identified HLA-C-restricted CMV epitopes, whose presentation resists viral immunomodulation. Because public TCR beta signatures pointed to carriage of CMV infection together with the matching HLA type, the HLA type of each donor mattered for the analysis. General conclusions and limits of the study: The ex vivo response was dominated by HLA-C-restricted CMV-specific TCR beta clonotypes, and the single most frequent clonotype in two of eight donors was supplied by these HLA-C-restricted clonotypes. In both this cohort and an independent roughly 350-donor cohort, the cumulative frequency of public TCR beta family members distinguished carriers of CMV infection plus the relevant HLA type.

Sequenced using an Illumina HiSeq 1500. TCRdb passed the public sequencing reads through fastp at Q25 and MiXCR, retaining productive beta sequences. Rows matching on CDR3 protein sequence are summarized as one entry with the most common DNA and genes. This sample gives over 250,000 distinct CDR3 sequences in total; roughly a fifth of them show up just once. The ten biggest clones cover roughly a fifth of the sample. From V the trimming removes 5 bases and from J it removes 5 bases, while the gene matches leave 5 bases of the junction unaccounted for. Taken from the germline V gene, the CDR1 and CDR2 loops are SGHVS and FQNEAQ. The CDR3 spans 14 residues, from the cysteine through the phenylalanine. The sequence is cut down to CDR3 DNA, 42 bases in frame from base 1. The sample's treatment or condition, from its label and the paper: in vitro stimulation with specific CMV peptide epitopes to enrich CMV-specific T cells.

This clonotype appeared many times. Which antigen it targets is not known. Base-call qualities are not available, and no considerably larger clone is one nucleotide away. The source was cultured PBMCs, collected from culture after CMV antigen stimulation. The clonotype was recovered from a human donor in good health (CMV status not recorded). Some clones in this sample may be carry-over from other donors' samples. This chain is built from TRBV7-8 and TRBJ1-4; 7 central bases correspond to TRBD1. In nucleotide form, the sequence is TGTGCCAGCAGCCCCACAGGGGCGAATGAAAAACTGTTTTTT. It specifies CASSPTGANEKLFF.